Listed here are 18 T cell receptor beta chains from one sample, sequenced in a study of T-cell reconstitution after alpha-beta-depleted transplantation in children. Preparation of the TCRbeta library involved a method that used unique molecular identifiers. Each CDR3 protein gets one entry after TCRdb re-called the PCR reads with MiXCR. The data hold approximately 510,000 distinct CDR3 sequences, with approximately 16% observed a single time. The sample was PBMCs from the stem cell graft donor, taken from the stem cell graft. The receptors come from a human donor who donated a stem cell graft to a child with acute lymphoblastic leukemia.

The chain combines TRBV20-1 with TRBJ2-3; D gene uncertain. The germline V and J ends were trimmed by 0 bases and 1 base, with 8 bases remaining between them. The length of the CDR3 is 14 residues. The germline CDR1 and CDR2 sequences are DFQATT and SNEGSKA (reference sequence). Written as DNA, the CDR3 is TGCAGTGCTAGAGATTTGGCGGGCACAGATACGCAGTATTTT. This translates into CSARDLAGTDTQYF.

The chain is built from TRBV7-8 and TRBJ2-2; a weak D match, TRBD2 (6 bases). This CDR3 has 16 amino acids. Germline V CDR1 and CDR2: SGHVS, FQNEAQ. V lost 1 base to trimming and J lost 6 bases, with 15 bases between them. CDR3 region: CASSLVEGRISGELFF. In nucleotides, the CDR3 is TGTGCCAGCAGCTTAGTGGAGGGGAGAATCTCCGGGGAGCTGTTTTTT.

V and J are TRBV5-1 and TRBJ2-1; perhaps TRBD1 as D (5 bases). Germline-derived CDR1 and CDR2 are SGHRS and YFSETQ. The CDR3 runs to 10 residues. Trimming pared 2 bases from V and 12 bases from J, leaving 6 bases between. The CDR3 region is CASSLGAQFF. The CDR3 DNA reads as TGCGCCAGCAGCTTAGGGGCGCAGTTCTTC.

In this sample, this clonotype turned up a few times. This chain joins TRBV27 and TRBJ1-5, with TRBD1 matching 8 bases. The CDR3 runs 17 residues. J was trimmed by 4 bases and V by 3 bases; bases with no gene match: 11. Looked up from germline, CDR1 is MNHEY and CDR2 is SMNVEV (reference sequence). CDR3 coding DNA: TGTGCCAGCAGTTTGTACTGGACAGGGACAAAGAATCAGCCCCAGCATTTT. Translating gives CASSLYWTGTKNQPQHF.

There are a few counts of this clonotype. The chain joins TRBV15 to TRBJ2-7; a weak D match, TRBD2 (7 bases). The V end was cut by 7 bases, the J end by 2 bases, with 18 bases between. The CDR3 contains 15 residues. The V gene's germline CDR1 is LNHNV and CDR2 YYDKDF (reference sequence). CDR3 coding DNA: TGTGCCACCACTCAAGATGGGGGGGCAACCTACGAGCAGTACTTC. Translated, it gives CATTQDGGATYEQYF.

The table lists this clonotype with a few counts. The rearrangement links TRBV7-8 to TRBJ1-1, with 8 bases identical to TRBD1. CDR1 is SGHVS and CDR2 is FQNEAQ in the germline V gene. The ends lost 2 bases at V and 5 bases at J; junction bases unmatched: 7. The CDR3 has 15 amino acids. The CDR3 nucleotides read TGTGCCAGCAGCTTACACGGACAGGGCGGAACTGAAGCTTTCTTT. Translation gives CASSLHGQGGTEAFF.

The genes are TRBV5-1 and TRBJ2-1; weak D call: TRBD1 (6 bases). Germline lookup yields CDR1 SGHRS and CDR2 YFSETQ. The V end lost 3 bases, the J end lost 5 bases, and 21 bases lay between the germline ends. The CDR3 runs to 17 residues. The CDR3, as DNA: TGCGCCAGCAGCTCTTACCACTGGACAGTATTCGACAATGAGCAGTTCTTC. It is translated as CASSSYHWTVFDNEQFF.

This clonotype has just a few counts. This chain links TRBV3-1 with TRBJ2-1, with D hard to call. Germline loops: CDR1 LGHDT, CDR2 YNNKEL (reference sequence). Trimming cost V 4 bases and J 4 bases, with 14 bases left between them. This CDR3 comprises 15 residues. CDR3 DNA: TGTGCCAGCAGCCCGAGCGAGAGCCCATACAATGAGCAGTTCTTC. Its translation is CASSPSESPYNEQFF.

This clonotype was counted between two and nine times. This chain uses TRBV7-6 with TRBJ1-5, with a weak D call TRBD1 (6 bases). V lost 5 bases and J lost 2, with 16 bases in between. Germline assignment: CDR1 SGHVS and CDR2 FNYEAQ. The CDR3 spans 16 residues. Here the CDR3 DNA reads TGTGCCAGCAGCCCCAAGGCGGGGGCAGGCAATCAGCCCCAGCATTTT. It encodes CASSPKAGAGNQPQHF.

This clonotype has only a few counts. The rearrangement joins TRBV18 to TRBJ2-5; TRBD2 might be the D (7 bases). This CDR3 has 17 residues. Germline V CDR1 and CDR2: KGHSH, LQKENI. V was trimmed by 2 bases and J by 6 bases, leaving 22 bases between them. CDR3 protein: CASSPWGGPLRRKTQYF. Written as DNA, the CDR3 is TGTGCCAGCTCACCATGGGGGGGCCCGCTCCGTCGGAAGACCCAGTACTTC.

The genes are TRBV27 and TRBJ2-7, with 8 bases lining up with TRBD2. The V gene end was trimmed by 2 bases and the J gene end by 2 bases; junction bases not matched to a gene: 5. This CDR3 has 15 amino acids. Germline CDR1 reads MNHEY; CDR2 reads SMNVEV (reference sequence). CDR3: CASSLRASGPYEQYF. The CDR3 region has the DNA TGTGCCAGCAGTTTAAGGGCTAGCGGGCCCTACGAGCAGTACTTC.

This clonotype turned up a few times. The DNA of the CDR3 is TGTGCCACCAGCAGAGATCACGGGACAGGGGGCATTCTTTACTACAATGAGCAGTTCTTC. Its translation is CATSRDHGTGGILYYNEQFF. V gene TRBV15 combines with J gene TRBJ2-1; 12 bases agree with TRBD1. With 0 bases clipped from V and 3 bases from J, the junction kept 12 bases outside the gene matches. CDR1 is LNHNV and CDR2 is YYDKDF in the germline V gene (reference sequence). The CDR3 loop spans 20 amino acids.

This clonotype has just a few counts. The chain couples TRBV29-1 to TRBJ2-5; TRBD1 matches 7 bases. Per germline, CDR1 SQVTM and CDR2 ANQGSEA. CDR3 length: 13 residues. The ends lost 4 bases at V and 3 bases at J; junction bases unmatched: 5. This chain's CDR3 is CSVAPGTEETQYF. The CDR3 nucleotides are TGCAGCGTTGCGCCCGGGACAGAAGAGACCCAGTACTTC.

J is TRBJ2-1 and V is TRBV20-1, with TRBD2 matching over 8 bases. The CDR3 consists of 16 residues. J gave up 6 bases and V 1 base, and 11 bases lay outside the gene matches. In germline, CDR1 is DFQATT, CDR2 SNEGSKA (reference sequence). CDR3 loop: CSARGLAGEAINEQFF. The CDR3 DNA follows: TGCAGTGCTAGAGGGCTAGCGGGCGAAGCGATCAATGAGCAGTTCTTC.

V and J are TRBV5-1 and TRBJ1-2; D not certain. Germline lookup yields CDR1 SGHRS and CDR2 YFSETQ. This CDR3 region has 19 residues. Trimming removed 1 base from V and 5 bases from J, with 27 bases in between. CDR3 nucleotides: TGCGCCAGCAGCTTGTACATCTCTGAGTCCGACCCCGTTTCTTATGGCTACACCTTC. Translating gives CASSLYISESDPVSYGYTF.

DNA for the CDR3: TGCAGTGCTAGAGTTCCCTCTTCTCAGGGTTTCTCTGGAAACACCATATATTTT. Protein sequence: CSARVPSSQGFSGNTIYF. This chain connects TRBV20-1 to TRBJ1-3; TRBD1 might be the D (5 bases). The germline CDR1 and CDR2 sequences are DFQATT and SNEGSKA (reference sequence). There are 18 residues in the CDR3. Trimming removed 1 base at V and 0 bases at J, with 19 bases between.

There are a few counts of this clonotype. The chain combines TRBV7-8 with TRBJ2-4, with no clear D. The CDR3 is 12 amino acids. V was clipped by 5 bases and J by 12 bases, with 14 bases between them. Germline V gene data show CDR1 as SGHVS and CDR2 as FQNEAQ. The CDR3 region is CASSLSGYAQYF. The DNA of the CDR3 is TGTGCCAGCAGCCTTAGTGGCTATGCTCAGTACTTC. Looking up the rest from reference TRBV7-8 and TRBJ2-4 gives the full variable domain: GAGVSQSPRYKVAKRGQDVALRCDPISGHVSLFWYQQALGQGPEFLTYFQNEAQLDKSGLPSDRFFAERPEGSVSTLKIQRTQQEDSAVYLCASSLSGYAQYFGAGTRLSVL.

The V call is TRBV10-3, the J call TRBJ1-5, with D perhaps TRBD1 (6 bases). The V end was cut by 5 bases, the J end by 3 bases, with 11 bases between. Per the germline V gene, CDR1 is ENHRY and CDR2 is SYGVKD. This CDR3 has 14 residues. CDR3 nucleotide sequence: TGTGCCATCAGTTCCAGGGGCAACAATCAGCCCCAGCATTTT. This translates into CAISSRGNNQPQHF.